A selection of T cell receptor beta chains follows, all from one sample in a study of blood T cells in healthy people across ages. Using its own MiXCR run on the 5' RACE reads, TCRdb lists one record per CDR3 protein. Altogether about 1,500,000 distinct CDR3 sequences are present, around 42% being singletons, with the ten largest covering 7.9%. Specimen: blood. Receptor source: a woman aged 18-29 years in good health. The CDR3 runs from the conserved cysteine through the conserved F or W. Fields, in order: clone size, J gene, D gene, V gene, CDR3 protein, CDR3 DNA. A D gene is named only where the DNA matches it firmly. Clone size, where shown, is once, few, many, or a class for clones that have expanded.

>few|TRBJ2-1|TRBD2|TRBV12-3/TRBV12-4
CASNLGSGGQYNEQFF
TGTGCCAGCAACTTAGGTAGCGGGGGGCAATACAATGAGCAGTTCTTC
>NA|TRBJ1-1|NA|TRBV20-1
CSARGPGTALEAFF
TGCAGTGCTAGGGGCCCCGGGACCGCGCTTGAAGCTTTCTTT
>few|TRBJ2-7|NA|TRBV29-1
CSVTRGTAEQYF
TGCAGCGTGACACGGGGGACTGCCGAGCAGTACTTC
>NA|TRBJ2-3|NA|TRBV9
CASSVAGHFTDTQYF
TGTGCCAGCAGCGTAGCGGGCCACTTCACAGATACGCAGTATTTT
>NA|TRBJ2-1|TRBD2|TRBV7-3
CASSPTSGTSGYNEQFF
TGTGCCAGCAGCCCGACCTCCGGGACTAGCGGGTACAATGAGCAGTTCTTC
>few|TRBJ2-5|TRBD2|TRBV12-3/TRBV12-4
CASSWIAGGSPETQYF
TGTGCCAGCAGTTGGATAGCGGGAGGGTCCCCAGAGACCCAGTACTTC
>few|TRBJ1-2|NA|TRBV25-1
CASSESELMNYGYTF
TGTGCCAGCAGTGAATCTGAACTGATGAACTATGGCTACACCTTC
>few|TRBJ2-3|NA|TRBV29-1
CSWGLSTDTQYF
TGCAGCTGGGGGTTGTCCACAGATACGCAGTATTTT
>NA|TRBJ2-7|TRBD2|TRBV28
CASSDRTSGDSYEQYF
TGTGCCAGCAGTGATCGGACTAGCGGAGACTCCTACGAGCAGTACTTC
>NA|TRBJ1-5|NA|TRBV10-3
CAISEAGAGNQPQHF
TGTGCCATCAGTGAGGCAGGGGCGGGCAATCAGCCCCAGCATTTT
>NA|TRBJ2-3|NA|TRBV5-1
CASSLAVPSTDTQYF
TGTGCCAGCAGCTTAGCGGTACCTAGCACAGATACGCAGTATTTT
>NA|TRBJ1-1|NA|TRBV4-2
CASSQDWRQRGTEAFF
TGTGCCAGCAGCCAAGATTGGCGACAACGGGGCACTGAAGCTTTCTTT
>NA|TRBJ2-7|TRBD1|TRBV28
CASSYAGRGPYEQYF
TGTGCCAGCAGTTATGCTGGCAGGGGGCCCTACGAGCAGTACTTC
>few|TRBJ2-1|NA|TRBV29-1
CSVEGGARYYNEQFF
TGCAGCGTTGAAGGAGGAGCGAGATACTACAATGAGCAGTTCTTC
>NA|TRBJ1-4|NA|TRBV5-1
CASSLAGNQEKLFF
TGCGCCAGCAGCTTGGCAGGGAACCAGGAAAAACTGTTTTTT
>NA|TRBJ2-3|NA|TRBV21-1
CASGGAEVNTQYF
TGTGCCAGCGGGGGGGCCGAAGTGAATACGCAGTATTTT
>once|TRBJ2-3|NA|TRBV5-6
CASSSWTITDTQYF
TGTGCCAGCAGCTCATGGACTATCACAGATACGCAGTATTTT
>once|TRBJ2-1|TRBD2|TRBV7-9
CASSSLSTSGGNEQFF
TGTGCCAGCAGCTCCTTGAGTACTAGCGGGGGCAATGAGCAGTTCTTC
>NA|TRBJ2-3|TRBD2|TRBV2
CASSVTSEDTQYF
TGTGCCAGCAGCGTGACTAGCGAGGATACGCAGTATTTT
>few|TRBJ2-3|NA|TRBV12-3/TRBV12-4
CASSLGRGTHTDTQYF
TGTGCCAGCAGTTTGGGGCGGGGAACTCACACAGATACGCAGTATTTT
>NA|TRBJ2-5|NA|TRBV20-1
CSARDRPERGEQYF
TGCAGTGCTAGAGATCGCCCCGAGAGGGGGGAGCAGTACTTC
>NA|TRBJ1-2|NA|TRBV7-8
CASSFIREGNGYTF
TGTGCCAGCAGCTTCATCAGGGAGGGTAATGGCTACACCTTC
>many|TRBJ2-7|TRBD1|TRBV13
CASSSRQGSYEQYF
TGTGCCAGCAGCTCCCGACAGGGATCCTACGAGCAGTACTTC
>NA|TRBJ2-3|NA|TRBV10-3
CAISESGGPSTDTQYF
TGTGCCATCAGTGAGTCTGGCGGGCCAAGCACAGATACGCAGTATTTT
>NA|TRBJ1-4|TRBD1|TRBV28
CASILNRGLGEKLFF
TGTGCCAGCATTCTGAACAGGGGCCTGGGGGAAAAACTGTTTTTT
>NA|TRBJ2-7|TRBD2|TRBV20-1
CSARWLAGGPNEQYF
TGCAGTGCTAGATGGCTAGCGGGGGGACCCAACGAGCAGTACTTC
>NA|TRBJ2-5|TRBD2|TRBV12-3/TRBV12-4
CASSPRSSGYQETQYF
TGTGCCAGCAGTCCCCGCAGTAGCGGGTACCAAGAGACCCAGTACTTC
>NA|TRBJ2-3|TRBD2|TRBV9
CASSVNSGGSTDTQYF
TGTGCCAGCAGCGTAAATAGCGGGGGGAGCACAGATACGCAGTATTTT
>NA|TRBJ2-1|NA|TRBV7-9
CASSLGRVQGNEQFF
TGTGCCAGCAGCTTAGGGCGGGTGCAGGGGAATGAGCAGTTCTTC
>NA|TRBJ2-2|TRBD1|TRBV7-3
CASSSGGWGELFF
TGTGCCAGCAGCTCAGGGGGTTGGGGGGAGCTGTTTTTT
>few|TRBJ1-2|NA|TRBV27
CASSSKGLYGYTF
TGTGCCAGCAGCAGTAAGGGTCTCTATGGCTACACCTTC
>NA|TRBJ2-2|NA|TRBV20-1
CSARSPGAPGGELFF
TGCAGTGCTAGGTCCCCCGGGGCGCCCGGCGGGGAGCTGTTTTTT
>NA|TRBJ2-7|NA|TRBV7-9
CASRGLLYEQYF
TGTGCCAGCAGGGGACTGCTTTACGAGCAGTACTTC
>NA|TRBJ2-7|TRBD2|TRBV5-4
CASTLKTGTSGSYEQYF
TGTGCCAGCACCCTCAAGACCGGGACTAGCGGGAGTTACGAGCAGTACTTC